This T cell receptor (beta chain) was profiled in a study of blood T cell repertoires in COVID-19 (dated by TCRdb to between 2020 and 2021). In the study overall: The collaborator samples originated in the United States, Italy and Spain and spanned the acute and convalescent phases of COVID-19. Where available, HLA class I and class II types were taken from metadata supplied by the sample provider and were not determined by assay-based typing. The samples were drawn from the first 160 participants of the ongoing ImmuneRACE study and from 950 to 1,500 subjects provided by 6 global collaborators. Sample metadata almost always included a de-identified subject ID, COVID-19 status, age in years and sex. A freely available public database, intended as a resource for researchers studying the immune response to SARS-CoV-2, is where the repertoires were released. The material from the prospective study consisted of cDNA or gDNA derived from T cells, B-cell-depleted T cells, or PBMCs. The dataset comprised deeply sampled blood TCRbeta repertoires from subjects exposed to, actively infected with, or recovered from COVID-19.

TCRbeta CDR3 regions were amplified from genomic DNA by means of the immunoSEQ Assay, a bias-controlled multiplex PCR. The study's own analysis went as follows. The number of nucleated cells in each sample was estimated by amplification of reference gene primers within the assay. Sequence reads were collapsed and filtered to measure the absolute abundance of every unique TCRbeta CDR3 rearrangement. For each sample, productive Simpson clonality was calculated by taking the square root of Simpson's diversity index across productive rearrangements. TCRdb obtained this table from immuneACCESS and retained in-frame rearrangements with V and J assigned. These tables miss some clones; where compared with another copy, unresolved V genes account for less than half of the shortfall, and the remainder is unexplained. The DNA gave D and trimming, while V, J and clone size come from that table. For this sample there are more than 95,000 clones; over 70% appear just once. The ten largest clones represent roughly 15% of the sample.

CDR3 length: 15 amino acids, cysteine to phenylalanine. Only the CDR3 part of the read is kept: 45 bases, read in frame from the first base. Reading the germline V gene (reference sequence) gives CDR1 WNHNN and CDR2 SYGVQD. V is clipped by 0 bases and J by 2 bases, and the sequence between their germline boundaries is 10 bases long. Collaborating institutions collected whole blood in K2EDTA tubes following their own protocols. For TCRbeta analysis, collaborators shipped samples in one of three forms: frozen whole blood, isolated PBMCs, or DNA extracted from either of those sample types. The paper as a whole reports these results and caveats: Clinical and demographic metadata were provided uncurated, with the amount varying by source and participant.

On this clone: The antigen this receptor binds is unknown. Base quality data are lacking; no much larger clone is found one base away.

This TCR was recovered from a man aged 50 to 59 with acute or convalescent COVID-19. This chain joins TRBV10-1 to TRBJ1-1; the D gene is perhaps TRBD1, on 6 matching bases. Sequencing was carried out using peripheral blood. CDR3 region: CASSESGHSNTEAFF. The DNA is TGCGCCAGCAGTGAGTCGGGACATTCCAACACTGAAGCTTTCTTT.